Following are 27 T cell receptor beta chains from one sample sequenced in a study of cytomegalovirus exposure and HLA in healthy donors. This PCR relied on a set of 60 Vbeta primers and 13 Jbeta primers. Data came from immunoSEQ multiplex PCR; TCRdb stores just in-frame clones and leaves some out. The sample includes tens of thousands of clones, roughly 67% of them seen just once. The sequenced sample was PBMCs. These receptors were collected from a man aged 35-49 years in good health and CMV-seropositive.

The V call is TRBV5-6, the J call TRBJ2-2, with 7 nucleotides matching TRBD2. The CDR3 consists of 16 residues. Trimming took 1 base from V and 4 from J; bases not matched to a gene: 7. Germline V gene lookup returns CDR1 SGHDT and CDR2 YYEEEE. In DNA form, the CDR3 reads TGTGCCAGCAGCTTGCGGCTAGCGGCAGCCACCGGGGAGCTGTTTTTT. This encodes CASSLRLAAATGELFF.

V usage is TRBV18 and J usage is TRBJ2-1, with 11 bases matching TRBD2. J lost 9 bases, V lost 3 bases, and 10 bases had no gene match. CDR1 and CDR2 from the germline V gene are KGHSH and LQKENI. This CDR3 contains 16 residues. CDR3 bases: TGTGCCAGCTCACCCGAATATAGCGGGGGGGCAGGTGAGCAGTTCTTC. It translates to CASSPEYSGGAGEQFF.

J is TRBJ1-5 and V is TRBV10-3, with TRBD1 as a possible D gene (6 bases). Trimming took off 3 bases at V and 3 bases at J, with 9 bases between the two ends. The CDR3 runs 14 residues. Germline loops: CDR1 ENHRY, CDR2 SYGVKD. The CDR3 nucleotides are TGTGCCATCAGTGACTACAGGGACAATCAGCCCCAGCATTTT. Amino acid sequence: CAISDYRDNQPQHF.

The table lists this clone with a few counts. The rearrangement uses TRBV10-2 and TRBJ1-1, with D uncertain. Germline V gene lookup returns CDR1 WSHSY and CDR2 SAAADI. V was trimmed by 6 bases and J by 1 base, leaving 12 bases between them. The CDR3 length is 14 residues. The CDR3 bases are TGCGCCAGCAGCCGCGGCCAAAGGAACACTGAAGCTTTCTTT. Amino acid sequence: CASSRGQRNTEAFF.

This chain uses TRBV28 with TRBJ1-5; TRBD1 aligns across 7 bases. The CDR3 has 12 amino acids. The germline CDR1 and CDR2 sequences are MDHEN and SYDVKM. V lost 8 bases, J lost 7 bases, and 5 bases stayed unmatched. The chain's CDR3 is CASRQGGQPQHF. The CDR3 DNA sequence: TGTGCCAGCCGACAGGGCGGGCAGCCCCAGCATTTT.

This sequence joins TRBV4-3 and TRBJ2-1; the D gene is possibly TRBD1 (5 bases). V shed 0 bases and J shed 3 bases, with 9 bases lying between them. CDR3 length equals 15 residues. The germline V gene has CDR1 LGHNA and CDR2 YSLEER. CDR3 in DNA: TGCGCCAGCAGCCAAGAAGGGGAAGGCTACAATGAGCAGTTCTTC. This gives the protein CASSQEGEGYNEQFF.

V usage is TRBV27 and J usage is TRBJ2-7, with TRBD2 as a possible D gene (5 bases). The germline V gene encodes CDR1 MNHEY and CDR2 SMNVEV (reference sequence). V lost 3 bases and J 2 bases, leaving 14 bases between the germline ends. The CDR3 runs 15 residues. The CDR3 DNA sequence: TGTGCCAGCAGTTTCCTCGGGGATTTGACCTACGAGCAGTACTTC. Translated, it gives CASSFLGDLTYEQYF.

The chain has TRBV10-1 and TRBJ1-2; TRBD1 agrees at 7 bases. J lost 4 bases, V lost 4 bases, and 9 bases had no gene match. The V gene's germline CDR1 is WNHNN and CDR2 SYGVQD (reference sequence). This CDR3 contains 15 residues. The DNA of the CDR3 is TGCGCCAGCAGTGCTATACGGGACAGCGTCTATGGCTACACCTTC. Protein product: CASSAIRDSVYGYTF.

The gene calls are TRBV5-1 and TRBJ1-1; D is uncertain. The length of the CDR3 is 15 residues. Trimming removed 1 base from V and 1 base from J, with 11 bases in between. Germline assignment: CDR1 SGHRS and CDR2 YFSETQ. The DNA of the CDR3 is TGCGCCAGCAGCTTGTATGCGGAAGCGAACACTGAAGCTTTCTTT. Translation: CASSLYAEANTEAFF.

This clone was seen only a few times. The chain couples TRBV10-3 to TRBJ1-5; D is ambiguous. There are 13 residues in the CDR3. V lost 4 bases and J 3 bases, leaving 7 bases between the germline ends. Per germline, CDR1 ENHRY and CDR2 SYGVKD. Written as DNA, the CDR3 is TGTGCCATCAGTGGCCAGGACAATCAGCCCCAGCATTTT. Translation: CAISGQDNQPQHF.

The chain uses TRBV15 and TRBJ2-1; D is undetermined. Trimming took 0 bases from V and 12 from J, leaving 15 bases between them. CDR3 length: 14 amino acids. Germline V gives CDR1 LNHNV, CDR2 YYDKDF (reference sequence). This CDR3 reads CATSRDTPPGRQFF. CDR3 sequence (DNA): TGTGCCACCAGCAGAGATACCCCCCCGGGTAGGCAGTTCTTC. Variable domain in full (rest from reference TRBV15 and TRBJ2-1): DAMVIQNPRYQVTQFGKPVTLSCSQTLNHNVMYWYQQKSSQAPKLLFHYYDKDFNNEADTPDNFQSRRPNTSFCFLDIRSPGLGDTAMYLCATSRDTPPGRQFFGPGTRLTVL.

This chain links TRBV28 with TRBJ1-2, with 8 bases identical to TRBD1. Germline trimming cut 1 base from V and 7 bases from J; bases unmatched to any gene: 17. Per the germline V gene, CDR1 is MDHEN and CDR2 is SYDVKM. CDR3 length: 18 residues. The CDR3 protein is CASSLYSQGAGEDGGYTF. CDR3 nucleotides: TGTGCCAGCAGTTTATATAGTCAGGGGGCCGGAGAGGATGGTGGCTACACCTTC.

The table lists this clone with a few counts. This rearrangement joins TRBV6-6 to TRBJ2-7, with 8 bases that match TRBD2. Per germline, CDR1 MNHNY and CDR2 SVGAGI (reference sequence). The junction had 8 bases not matched to a gene; V was cut back by 2 bases and J by 5 bases. This CDR3 spans 15 amino acids. In DNA form, the CDR3 reads TGTGCCAGCAGTTACGTCGGCGGGAGGACTGACGAGCAGTACTTC. This sequence encodes CASSYVGGRTDEQYF.

This clone was detected a few times. This sequence joins TRBV15 and TRBJ2-5; 9 bases are shared with TRBD1. Germline CDR1 and CDR2: LNHNV and YYDKDF (reference sequence). This CDR3 has 17 residues. Trimming at V came to 0 bases and at J to 5 bases, leaving 10 bases not matched to a gene. In DNA form, the CDR3 reads TGTGCCACCAGCAGAGATTCCCCGGGACAGGGTGGGGAGACCCAGTACTTC. This codes for CATSRDSPGQGGETQYF.

The table lists this clone with a few counts. The V gene is TRBV7-3, the J gene TRBJ2-1; 13 bases agree with TRBD2. This CDR3 is built from 16 residues. V lost 4 bases and J lost 7; bases outside the gene matches: 7. CDR1 SGHTA and CDR2 FQGTGA come from the germline V gene. DNA of the CDR3: TGTGCCAGCAGCTCATCCACTAGCGGGAGGGTGAATGAGCAGTTCTTC. This translates into CASSSSTSGRVNEQFF.

The chain couples TRBV30 to TRBJ2-2, with 10 bases identical to TRBD1. The CDR3 is 13 amino acids. Germline values: CDR1 GTSNPN, CDR2 SVGIG (reference sequence). The J segment lost 3 bases and the V segment lost 7 bases, leaving 2 bases of the junction unmatched. The CDR3: CALGQGHTGELFF. CDR3 DNA sequence: TGTGCCTTGGGACAGGGGCACACCGGGGAGCTGTTTTTT.

This chain connects TRBV5-6 to TRBJ1-5; 7 bases are a match to TRBD1. The CDR3 is 15 residues long. The V and J ends lost 3 bases and 7 bases, in that order; junction bases with no gene match: 10. Germline assignment: CDR1 SGHDT and CDR2 YYEEEE. The CDR3: CASSSLRQGEQPQHF. The DNA for the CDR3 is TGTGCCAGCAGCTCTCTCAGGCAGGGGGAACAGCCCCAGCATTTT.

The gene calls are TRBV6-6 and TRBJ1-1; D possibly corresponds to TRBD1 (6 bases). This CDR3 spans 13 amino acids. The V end was cut by 3 bases, the J end by 7 bases, with 12 bases between. CDR1 is MNHNY and CDR2 is SVGAGI in the germline V gene (reference sequence). CDR3 sequence: CASSYGAGDEAFF. The CDR3 region has the DNA TGTGCCAGCAGTTATGGGGCAGGGGATGAAGCTTTCTTT.

In DNA, the CDR3 is TGTGCCAGCAGCAACCGACAGGGACCCCCTGAAGCTTTCTTT. Encoded protein: CASSNRQGPPEAFF. The J gene is TRBJ1-1, the V gene TRBV7-2; 7 positions match TRBD1. The trim removed 5 bases at V and 6 bases at J, leaving 9 bases unmatched. The germline CDR1 and CDR2 sequences are SGHTA and FQGNSA. The CDR3 runs to 14 residues.

The chain links TRBV11-2 to TRBJ2-7, with TRBD1 matching over 7 bases. The CDR3 is 13 amino acids. CDR1 is SGHAT, CDR2 FQNNGV, per germline. V lost 3 bases to trimming and J lost 3 bases; unmatched junction nucleotides: 2. The CDR3 loop is CASSFWTGYEQYF. The CDR3 nucleotides read TGTGCCAGCAGCTTCTGGACAGGCTACGAGCAGTACTTC. The variable domain in full, with the rest retrieved from reference TRBV11-2 and TRBJ2-7, is EAGVAQSPRYKIIEKRQSVAFWCNPISGHATLYWYQQILGQGPKLLIQFQNNGVVDDSQLPKDRFSAERLKGVDSTLKIQPAKLEDSAVYLCASSFWTGYEQYFGPGTRLTVT.

This clone was picked up a small number of times. The chain is built from TRBV30 and TRBJ2-3; no firm D call. CDR3 length: 13 residues. The V end was cut by 0 bases, the J end by 4 bases, with 8 bases between. Germline V gene sequence: CDR1 GTSNPN, CDR2 SVGIG (reference sequence). CDR3 bases: TGTGCCTGGAGTGTACGGAGCGCAGATACGCAGTATTTT. Protein product: CAWSVRSADTQYF.

The gene calls are TRBV6-5 and TRBJ2-1; TRBD1 aligns across 11 bases. Germline loops: CDR1 MNHEY, CDR2 SVGAGI. The CDR3 is made up of 14 amino acids. Trimming removed 6 bases from V and 8 bases from J; junction bases left unmatched: 6. The CDR3, as DNA: TGTGCCAGCAGCTCCCGGGACAGGGGGGATGAGCAGTTCTTC. It translates to CASSSRDRGDEQFF.

This clone occurred once. V is TRBV15 and J is TRBJ2-5; possible D gene TRBD2, 5 bases. CDR3 size: 17 residues. Germline V gives CDR1 LNHNV, CDR2 YYDKDF (reference sequence). V shed 0 bases and J shed 1 base, with 15 bases lying between them. This chain's CDR3 is CATSRDLGAGVQETQYF. The CDR3 nucleotides are TGTGCCACCAGCAGAGATCTGGGCGCGGGTGTCCAAGAGACCCAGTACTTC.

The chain combines TRBV9 with TRBJ1-1; tentative D call: TRBD1 (6 bases). The germline gives CDR1 SGDLS, CDR2 YYNGEE. This CDR3 comprises 15 residues. Trimming removed 4 bases from V and 10 bases from J, with 23 bases in between. CDR3 sequence reads: CASSPGAGANSRAFF. The CDR3 nucleotides read TGTGCCAGCAGCCCAGGGGCGGGGGCTAATTCTAGAGCTTTCTTT.

This clone has just a few counts. The chain joins TRBV5-1 to TRBJ1-2; no clear D. Trimming took off 4 bases at V and 7 bases at J, with 14 bases between the two ends. Germline V lookup: CDR1 SGHRS, CDR2 YFSETQ. CDR3 size: 13 residues. The CDR3 here is CASSLRAEGGYTF. CDR3 sequence (DNA): TGCGCCAGCAGCCTACGGGCCGAGGGTGGCTACACCTTC.

The V gene is TRBV7-9, the J gene TRBJ1-5, with D perhaps TRBD1 (5 bases). Germline-derived CDR1 and CDR2 are SEHNR and FQNEAQ (reference sequence). Between the trimmed V and J ends, which lost 0 bases and 7 bases, there was a span of 7 bases. The CDR3 is made up of 13 amino acids. Here the CDR3 reads CASSLAWGQPQHF. CDR3 sequence (DNA): TGTGCCAGCAGCTTAGCTTGGGGCCAGCCCCAGCATTTT.

The chain joins TRBV2 to TRBJ1-5; D ambiguous. Per germline, CDR1 SNHLY and CDR2 FYNNEI. V was shortened by 1 base and J by 4 bases, with 11 bases between the two germline ends. CDR3 size: 15 residues. This chain's CDR3 is CASSEGRGPNQPQHF. Written as DNA, the CDR3 is TGTGCCAGCAGTGAAGGAAGAGGTCCGAATCAGCCCCAGCATTTT.